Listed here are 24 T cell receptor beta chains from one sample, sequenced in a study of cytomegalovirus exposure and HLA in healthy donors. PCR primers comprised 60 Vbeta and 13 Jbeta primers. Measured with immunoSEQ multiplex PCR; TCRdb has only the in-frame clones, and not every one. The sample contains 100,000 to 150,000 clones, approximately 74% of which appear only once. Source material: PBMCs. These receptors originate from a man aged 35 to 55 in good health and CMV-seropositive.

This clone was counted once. The DNA for the CDR3 is TGTGCCAGCAGGGGGCGGGGGTACACAGATACGCAGTATTTT. Translated: CASRGRGYTDTQYF. The V call is TRBV2, the J call TRBJ2-3, with TRBD2 matching over 7 bases. The CDR3 sequence is 14 residues long. CDR1 and CDR2 from the germline V gene are SNHLY and FYNNEI. Trimming took 6 bases from V and 2 from J; bases not matched to a gene: 5.

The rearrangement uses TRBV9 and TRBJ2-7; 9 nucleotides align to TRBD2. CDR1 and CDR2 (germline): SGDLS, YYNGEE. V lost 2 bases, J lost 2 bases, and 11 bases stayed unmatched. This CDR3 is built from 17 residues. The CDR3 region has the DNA TGTGCCAGCAGCGTCGGCGGGGGGGGCGGGAGGGCCTACGAGCAGTACTTC. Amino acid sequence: CASSVGGGGGRAYEQYF.

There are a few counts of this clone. This CDR3 reads CASSLTGGGTEAFF. The CDR3 coding sequence is TGCGCCAGCAGCTTGACAGGGGGAGGCACTGAAGCTTTCTTT. The J gene is TRBJ1-1, the V gene TRBV5-1; TRBD1 matches 8 bases. Germline V gives CDR1 SGHRS, CDR2 YFSETQ. The trim removed 1 base at V and 4 bases at J, leaving 3 bases unmatched. This CDR3 contains 14 residues.

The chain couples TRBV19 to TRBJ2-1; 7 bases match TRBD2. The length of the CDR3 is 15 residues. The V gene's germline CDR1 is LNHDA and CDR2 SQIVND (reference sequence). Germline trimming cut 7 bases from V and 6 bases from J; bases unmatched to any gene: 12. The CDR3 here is CASTAGVVPGNEQFF. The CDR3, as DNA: TGTGCCAGTACCGCGGGGGTAGTCCCAGGCAATGAGCAGTTCTTC.

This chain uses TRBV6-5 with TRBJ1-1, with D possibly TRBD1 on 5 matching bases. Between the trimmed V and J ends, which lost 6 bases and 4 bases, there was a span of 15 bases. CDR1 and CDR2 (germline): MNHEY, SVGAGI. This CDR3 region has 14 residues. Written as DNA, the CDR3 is TGTGCCAGCAGCGCCAAGGGAGGGACCACTGAAGCTTTCTTT. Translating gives CASSAKGGTTEAFF.

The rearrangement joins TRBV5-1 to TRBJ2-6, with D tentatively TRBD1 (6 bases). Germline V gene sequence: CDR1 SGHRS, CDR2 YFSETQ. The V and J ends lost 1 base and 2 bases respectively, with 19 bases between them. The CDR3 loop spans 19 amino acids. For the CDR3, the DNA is TGCGCCAGCAGCTTGAGGTCGCCACAGGGTAGTGCTGGGGCCAACGTCCTGACTTTC. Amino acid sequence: CASSLRSPQGSAGANVLTF.

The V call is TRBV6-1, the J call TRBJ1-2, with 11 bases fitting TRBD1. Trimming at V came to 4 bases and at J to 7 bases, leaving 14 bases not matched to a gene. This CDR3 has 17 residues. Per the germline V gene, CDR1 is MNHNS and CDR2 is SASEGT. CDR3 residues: CASSVALWTGGEFGYTF. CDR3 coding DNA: TGTGCCAGCAGTGTAGCCCTTTGGACAGGGGGCGAATTTGGCTACACCTTC.

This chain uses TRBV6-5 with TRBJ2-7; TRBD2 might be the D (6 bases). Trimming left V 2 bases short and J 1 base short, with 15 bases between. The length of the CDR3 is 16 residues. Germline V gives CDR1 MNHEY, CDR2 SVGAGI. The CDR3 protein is CASSYQGRGGSYEQYF. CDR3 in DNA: TGTGCCAGCAGTTACCAGGGTAGGGGAGGATCCTACGAGCAGTACTTC.

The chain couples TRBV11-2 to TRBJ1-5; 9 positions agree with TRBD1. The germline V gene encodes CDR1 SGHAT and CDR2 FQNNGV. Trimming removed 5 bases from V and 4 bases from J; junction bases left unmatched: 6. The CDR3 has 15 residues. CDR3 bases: TGTGCCAGCAGCGGAACCGGACAGGGGAATCAGCCCCAGCATTTT. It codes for CASSGTGQGNQPQHF.

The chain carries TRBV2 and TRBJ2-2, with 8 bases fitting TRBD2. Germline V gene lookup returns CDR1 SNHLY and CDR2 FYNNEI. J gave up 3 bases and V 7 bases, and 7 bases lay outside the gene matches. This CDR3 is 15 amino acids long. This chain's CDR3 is CASTQDGGDTGELFF. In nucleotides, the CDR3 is TGTGCCAGCACACAAGACGGGGGGGACACCGGGGAGCTGTTTTTT.

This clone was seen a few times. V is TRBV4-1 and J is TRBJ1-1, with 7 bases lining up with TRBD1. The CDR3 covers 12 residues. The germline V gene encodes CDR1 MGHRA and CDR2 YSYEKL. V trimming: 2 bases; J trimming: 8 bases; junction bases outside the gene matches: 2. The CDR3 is CASSQLQGEAFF. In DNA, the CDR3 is TGCGCCAGCAGCCAACTACAGGGGGAAGCTTTCTTT.

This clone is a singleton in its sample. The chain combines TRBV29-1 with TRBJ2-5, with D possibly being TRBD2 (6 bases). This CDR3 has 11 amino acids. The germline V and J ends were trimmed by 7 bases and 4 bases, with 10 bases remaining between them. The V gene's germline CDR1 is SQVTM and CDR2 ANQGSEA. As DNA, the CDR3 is TGCAGCGGCCCGGAGGGAGAGACCCAGTACTTC. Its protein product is CSGPEGETQYF.

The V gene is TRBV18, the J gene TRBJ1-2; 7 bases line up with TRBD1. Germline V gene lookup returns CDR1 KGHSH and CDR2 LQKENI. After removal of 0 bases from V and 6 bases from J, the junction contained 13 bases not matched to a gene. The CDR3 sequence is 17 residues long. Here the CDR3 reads CASSPPGQGEIGNGYTF. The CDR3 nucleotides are TGTGCCAGCTCACCACCGGGCCAGGGGGAGATCGGGAATGGCTACACCTTC.

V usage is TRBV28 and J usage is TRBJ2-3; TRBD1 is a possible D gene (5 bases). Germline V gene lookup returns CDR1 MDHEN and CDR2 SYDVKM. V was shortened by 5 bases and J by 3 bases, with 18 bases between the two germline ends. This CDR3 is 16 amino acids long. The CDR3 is CASSPQRGSWTDTQYF. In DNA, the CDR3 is TGTGCCAGCAGTCCACAAAGGGGTTCCTGGACAGATACGCAGTATTTT.

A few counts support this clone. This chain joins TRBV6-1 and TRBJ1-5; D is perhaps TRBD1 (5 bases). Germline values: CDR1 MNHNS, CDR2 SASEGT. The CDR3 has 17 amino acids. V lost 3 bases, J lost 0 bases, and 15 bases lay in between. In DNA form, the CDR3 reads TGTGCCAGCAGTGATCCGCGGACACGTTATAGCAATCAGCCCCAGCATTTT. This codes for CASSDPRTRYSNQPQHF.

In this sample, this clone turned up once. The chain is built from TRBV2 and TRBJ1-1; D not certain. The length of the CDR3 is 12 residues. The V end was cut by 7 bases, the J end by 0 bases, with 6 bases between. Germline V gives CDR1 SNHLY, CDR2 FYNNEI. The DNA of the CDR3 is TGTGCCAGCACTCTACTGAACACTGAAGCTTTCTTT. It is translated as CASTLLNTEAFF.

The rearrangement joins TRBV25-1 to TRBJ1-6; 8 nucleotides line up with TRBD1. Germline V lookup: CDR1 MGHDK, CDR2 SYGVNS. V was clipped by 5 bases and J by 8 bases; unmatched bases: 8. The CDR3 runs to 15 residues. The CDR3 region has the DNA TGTGCCAGCAGTCAAAGGGACAGGTCTGATTCACCCCTCCACTTT. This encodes CASSQRDRSDSPLHF. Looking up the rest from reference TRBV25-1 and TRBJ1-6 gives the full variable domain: EADIYQTPRYLVIGTGKKITLECSQTMGHDKMYWYQQDPGMELHLIHYSYGVNSTEKGDLSSESTVSRIRTEHFPLTLESARPSHTSQYLCASSQRDRSDSPLHFGNGTRLTVT.

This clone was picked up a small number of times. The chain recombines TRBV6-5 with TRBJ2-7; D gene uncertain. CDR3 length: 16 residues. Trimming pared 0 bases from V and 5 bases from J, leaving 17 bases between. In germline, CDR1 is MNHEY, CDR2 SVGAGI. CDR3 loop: CASSYSNSQVRNEQYF. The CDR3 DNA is TGTGCCAGCAGTTACTCTAACAGCCAGGTCCGGAACGAGCAGTACTTC.

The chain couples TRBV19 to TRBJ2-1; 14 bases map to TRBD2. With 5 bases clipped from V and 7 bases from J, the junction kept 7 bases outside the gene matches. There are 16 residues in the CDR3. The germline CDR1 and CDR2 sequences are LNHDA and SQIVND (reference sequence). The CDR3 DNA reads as TGTGCCAGTAGTTCCCGACTAGCGGGAGGGCGAAATGAGCAGTTCTTC. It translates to CASSSRLAGGRNEQFF.

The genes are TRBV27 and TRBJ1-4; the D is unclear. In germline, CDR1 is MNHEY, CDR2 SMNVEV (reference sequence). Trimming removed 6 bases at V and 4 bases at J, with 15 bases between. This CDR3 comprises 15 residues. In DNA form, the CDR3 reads TGTGCCAGCAGAGCGGGTCTTTCAATTAATGAAAAACTGTTTTTT. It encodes CASRAGLSINEKLFF.

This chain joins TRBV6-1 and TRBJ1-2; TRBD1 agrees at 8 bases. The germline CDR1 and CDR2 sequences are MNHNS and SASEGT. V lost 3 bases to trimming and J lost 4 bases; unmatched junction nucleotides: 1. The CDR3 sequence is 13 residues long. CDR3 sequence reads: CASSDRGLYGYTF. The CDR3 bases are TGTGCCAGCAGTGACAGGGGGCTCTATGGCTACACCTTC.

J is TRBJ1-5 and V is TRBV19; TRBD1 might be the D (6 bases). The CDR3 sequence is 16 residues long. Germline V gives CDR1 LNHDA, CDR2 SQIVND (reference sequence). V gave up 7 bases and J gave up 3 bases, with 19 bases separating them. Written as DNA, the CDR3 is TGTGCCAGTATCCCGCGAGCAGGGGTCTCCAATCAGCCCCAGCATTTT. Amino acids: CASIPRAGVSNQPQHF.

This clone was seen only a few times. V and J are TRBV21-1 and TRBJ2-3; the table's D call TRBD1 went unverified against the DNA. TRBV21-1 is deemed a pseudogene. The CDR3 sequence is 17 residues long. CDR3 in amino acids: CASTRTGSGGPTDTQYF. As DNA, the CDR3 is TGTGCCAGCACCCGGACAGGGTCGGGAGGACCAACAGATACGCAGTATTTT.

The CDR3: CASSNEPALLYGYTF. CDR3 nucleotides: TGTGCCAGCAGCAACGAGCCTGCCCTTCTTTATGGCTACACCTTC. The chain couples TRBV7-8 to TRBJ1-2; unclear D gene. Germline CDR1 and CDR2: SGHVS and FQNEAQ. Trimming took 5 bases from V and 5 from J, leaving 18 bases between them. This CDR3 comprises 15 residues.